This T cell receptor (beta chain) was profiled in a study of blood T cell repertoires in COVID-19. Across the whole study: Some COVID-19 samples were acute and others convalescent; all came from the United States, Italy and Spain. T cells, B-cell-depleted T cells, or PBMCs provided the cDNA or gDNA that served as material.

As processed by the authors: Amplification with reference gene primers provided the estimates of nucleated cell counts. The protocol was immunoSEQ multiplex PCR, while the TCRdb copy is restricted to in-frame clones and leaves out a portion. V and J calls and clone size are copied from that table; D and trimming were computed from the DNA. The repertoire includes roughly 64,000 clones, 80% to 95% of them detected once, and more than 9% sits in the top ten. The specimen was peripheral blood. This receptor was obtained from an elderly woman with active COVID-19.

This chain's CDR3 is CASSGLAGLISYNEQFF. DNA for the CDR3: TGTGCCAGCAGCGGACTAGCGGGGCTCATCTCCTACAATGAGCAGTTCTTC. V usage is TRBV7-9 and J usage is TRBJ2-1, with 12 bases that match TRBD2. This CDR3 comprises 17 residues. The V and J ends lost 5 bases and 0 bases, in that order; junction bases with no gene match: 5. Germline lookup yields CDR1 SEHNR and CDR2 FQNEAQ (reference sequence).